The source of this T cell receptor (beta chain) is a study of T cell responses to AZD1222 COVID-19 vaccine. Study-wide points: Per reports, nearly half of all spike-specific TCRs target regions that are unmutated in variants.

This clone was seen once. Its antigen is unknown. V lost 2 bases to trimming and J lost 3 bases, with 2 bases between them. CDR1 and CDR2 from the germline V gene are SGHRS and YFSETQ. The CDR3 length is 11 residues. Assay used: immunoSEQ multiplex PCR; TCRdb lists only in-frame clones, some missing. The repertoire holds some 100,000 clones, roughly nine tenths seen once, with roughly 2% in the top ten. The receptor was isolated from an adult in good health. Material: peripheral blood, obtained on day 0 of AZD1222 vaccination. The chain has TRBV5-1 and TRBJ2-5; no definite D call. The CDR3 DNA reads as TGCGCCAGCAGCTTCGAAGAGACCCAGTACTTC. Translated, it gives CASSFEETQYF.